This T cell receptor (beta chain) originates from a study of graft-versus-host responses after intestinal transplantation. Turning to this clone: The antigen remains unidentified.

Sequencing used immunoSEQ multiplex PCR; TCRdb keeps in-frame clones, though not all of them. This repertoire shows around 90,000 clones, about 90% found once; its top ten account for less than 0.08%. CDR3 length: 12 amino acids. CDR1 is LNHNV, CDR2 YYDKDF, per germline (reference sequence). Trimming stripped 5 bases from V and 11 bases from J, with 15 bases between. The sequencing here drew on unstimulated CD8+ T cells sorted from spleen or lymph node cells, taken before transplant. This rearrangement joins TRBV15 to TRBJ1-1, with D possibly being TRBD1 (6 bases). This TCR came from a human donor who was the organ donor for an intestinal transplant. Written as DNA, the CDR3 is TGTGCCACCAGCGAGTTTGGGGGCCGCGCTTTCTTT. This gives the protein CATSEFGGRAFF.